The 30 T cell receptor beta chains below come from one sample, sequenced in a study of T cell responses to AZD1222 COVID-19 vaccine. Profiling relied on immunoSEQ multiplex PCR, and the TCRdb table lists in-frame clones only, not all of them. The sample shows 150,000 to 200,000 clones, 88% of them seen only once. The sample in question was peripheral blood, obtained 28 days after the second AZD1222 dose. These TCRs come from an adult who received the AZD1222 COVID-19 vaccine.

This clone is a singleton in its sample. The chain employs TRBV7-3 and TRBJ1-1, with a possible D match to TRBD1 (5 bases). Deletions cut 7 bases from V and 4 bases from J, with 13 bases between. Germline lookup yields CDR1 SGHTA and CDR2 FQGTGA. The CDR3 is 13 residues long. The CDR3 nucleotides are TGTGCCAGCACTCATGGGGCCCTCACTGAAGCTTTCTTT. Its protein product is CASTHGALTEAFF.

This clone appeared once. J is TRBJ1-2 and V is TRBV7-9, with TRBD1 identical over 7 bases. The CDR3 runs 14 residues. Germline CDR1 and CDR2: SEHNR and FQNEAQ (reference sequence). Germline trimming cut 5 bases from V and 1 base from J; bases unmatched to any gene: 4. CDR3 region: CASSPRQGNYGYTF. CDR3 in DNA: TGTGCCAGCAGCCCAAGACAGGGTAACTATGGCTACACCTTC.

This chain joins TRBV5-6 and TRBJ1-5; D is ambiguous. The ends were cut back, 4 bases at V and 7 bases at J, with 18 bases in the middle. The CDR3 extends over 15 amino acids. Germline V gene lookup returns CDR1 SGHDT and CDR2 YYEEEE. CDR3 protein: CASSRGLGGGQPQHF. CDR3 DNA: TGTGCCAGCAGCCGTGGGTTGGGAGGCGGGCAGCCCCAGCATTTT.

This clone has a single count. The chain recombines TRBV5-4 with TRBJ1-6; D not resolved. Germline lookup yields CDR1 SGHNT and CDR2 YYREEE (reference sequence). The V gene lost 1 base and the J gene lost 9 bases, with 11 bases spanning the gap. This CDR3 is 14 amino acids long. CDR3 bases: TGTGCCAGCAGCTTGAGGCAAACCGGTTCACCCCTCCACTTT. The encoded protein is CASSLRQTGSPLHF.

The J gene is TRBJ2-1, the V gene TRBV7-3; TRBD2 is a possible D gene (6 bases). Germline V CDR1 and CDR2: SGHTA, FQGTGA. This CDR3 is 13 amino acids long. Trimming took off 4 bases at V and 9 bases at J, with 13 bases between the two ends. The CDR3 DNA is TGTGCCAGCAGCTCCACACGGGAGAGTGAGCAGTTCTTC. Translation: CASSSTRESEQFF.

This sequence joins TRBV21-1 and TRBJ2-2; no check of the table's D call, TRBD1, against the DNA was made. TRBV21-1 is annotated as a pseudogene. This CDR3 is built from 15 residues. The DNA of the CDR3 is TGTGCCAGCAGCAAAGGGACAGGGAACACCGGGGAGCTGTTTTTT. Residues: CASSKGTGNTGELFF.

The chain carries TRBV21-1 and TRBJ1-1; the table's D call of TRBD1 was not tested on the DNA. TRBV21-1 represents a pseudogene. This CDR3 contains 14 residues. The CDR3 nucleotides read TGTGCCAGCAGCCAAGAGGGGTCGGTCACTGAAGCTTTCTTT. This sequence encodes CASSQEGSVTEAFF.

V usage is TRBV9 and J usage is TRBJ1-1; 9 nucleotides line up with TRBD1. J gave up 0 bases and V 4 bases, and 13 bases lay outside the gene matches. The CDR3 has 18 amino acids. Germline-derived CDR1 and CDR2 are SGDLS and YYNGEE. CDR3 bases: TGTGCCAGCAGCCCTCATTCGGGACAGGGCTTCATGAACACTGAAGCTTTCTTT. This encodes CASSPHSGQGFMNTEAFF.

Points on this clone: The sample carries other DNA sequences with the same CDR3. The chain's CDR3 is CASSSGDQPQHF. The CDR3, as DNA: TGTGCCAGCTCGAGTGGTGATCAGCCCCAGCATTTT. The J gene is TRBJ1-5, the V gene TRBV7-9; D ambiguous. V was pared by 8 bases and J by 5 bases, with 10 bases between. This CDR3 comprises 12 residues. CDR1 SEHNR and CDR2 FQNEAQ come from the germline V gene (reference sequence).

In its sample, this clone was seen once. The J gene is TRBJ2-7, the V gene TRBV18; 7 bases align to TRBD1. The germline V gene has CDR1 KGHSH and CDR2 LQKENI. This CDR3 contains 15 residues. Trimming removed 4 bases from V and 6 bases from J; junction bases left unmatched: 12. CDR3 bases: TGTGCCAGCTCACTGGGCACAGGGGTAAGTGGCGAGCAGTACTTC. Its protein product is CASSLGTGVSGEQYF.

The rearrangement uses TRBV7-2 and TRBJ2-7, with 9 bases aligning to TRBD1. Germline V gives CDR1 SGHTA, CDR2 FQGNSA. The CDR3 length is 15 residues. V dropped 5 bases and J dropped 2; count of bases not matched to a gene: 7. CDR3 sequence: CASSQEGQGPYEQYF. The DNA for the CDR3 is TGTGCCAGCAGCCAAGAGGGACAGGGTCCCTACGAGCAGTACTTC.

This clone was detected once. V is TRBV7-3 and J is TRBJ2-2; 10 nucleotides line up with TRBD2. Germline V lookup: CDR1 SGHTA, CDR2 FQGTGA. The CDR3 is 16 amino acids. The junction had 4 bases not matched to a gene; V was cut back by 5 bases and J by 1 base. The CDR3, as DNA: TGTGCCAGCAGCCATTGGACTAGCGGGAACACCGGGGAGCTGTTTTTT. It yields the protein CASSHWTSGNTGELFF. The complete variable domain, with remaining parts taken from reference TRBV7-3 and TRBJ2-2, reads GAGVSQTPSNKVTEKGKYVELRCDPISGHTALYWYRQSLGQGPEFLIYFQGTGAADDSGLPNDRFFAVRPEGSVSTLKIQRTERGDSAVYLCASSHWTSGNTGELFFGEGSRLTVL.

The V and J genes are TRBV27 and TRBJ2-7; 8 bases fit TRBD1. V was clipped by 1 base and J by 0 bases; unmatched bases: 5. This CDR3 comprises 16 residues. Germline CDR1 is MNHEY and CDR2 is SMNVEV (reference sequence). The CDR3 nucleotides read TGTGCCAGCAGTTTATTTCCAGGGGGCAGCTCCTACGAGCAGTACTTC. Amino acid sequence: CASSLFPGGSSYEQYF.

This clone appeared a few times. The rearrangement joins TRBV30 to TRBJ2-7, with TRBD2 identical over 9 bases. Germline assignment: CDR1 GTSNPN and CDR2 SVGIG (reference sequence). This CDR3 has 11 residues. The trim removed 5 bases at V and 10 bases at J, leaving 6 bases unmatched. The CDR3 DNA sequence: TGTGCCTGGGCGGGGGGGACTGGACAGTACTTC. It encodes CAWAGGTGQYF.

The V call is TRBV3-1 (or the pseudogene TRBV3-2), the J call TRBJ2-1; 7 positions agree with TRBD2. The V gene end was trimmed by 3 bases and the J gene end by 0 bases; junction bases not matched to a gene: 2. Germline V lookup: CDR1 LGHDT, CDR2 YNNKEL (reference sequence). CDR3 length: 15 residues. DNA for the CDR3: TGTGCCAGCAGCCAGCGGGGGAGCTCCTACAATGAGCAGTTCTTC. Its translation is CASSQRGSSYNEQFF.

Points on this clone: Other DNA sequences in this specimen translate into the identical CDR3. Here the CDR3 DNA reads TGTGCCAGCAGCTTGGGGGGACAGGGGAACTATGGCTACACCTTC. The encoded protein is CASSLGGQGNYGYTF. V and J are TRBV7-2 and TRBJ1-2; 10 bases map to TRBD1. The CDR3 contains 15 residues. Trimming cost V 3 bases and J 2 bases; bases outside gene matches: 3. Germline V gives CDR1 SGHTA, CDR2 FQGNSA.

The chain links TRBV20-1 to TRBJ2-7; 9 bases are a match to TRBD1. Germline V gene lookup returns CDR1 DFQATT and CDR2 SNEGSKA (reference sequence). The J segment lost 5 bases and the V segment lost 6 bases, leaving 2 bases of the junction unmatched. The CDR3 is 11 residues long. The CDR3 region is CSAGDRDEQYF. CDR3 DNA sequence: TGCAGTGCGGGGGACAGGGACGAGCAGTACTTC.

The sample holds one count of this clone. This chain joins TRBV29-1 and TRBJ2-2; D remains unclear. Per the germline V gene, CDR1 is SQVTM and CDR2 is ANQGSEA. Between the trimmed V and J ends, which lost 7 bases and 5 bases, there was a span of 8 bases. CDR3 length equals 11 residues. Here the CDR3 reads CSAVGTGELFF. The CDR3 DNA reads as TGCAGCGCTGTAGGGACCGGGGAGCTGTTTTTT.

V usage is TRBV5-5 and J usage is TRBJ1-2; the D is unclear. V gave up 2 bases and J gave up 0 bases, with 17 bases separating them. The CDR3 covers 17 residues. Germline lookup yields CDR1 SGHKS and CDR2 YYEKEE (reference sequence). In DNA, the CDR3 is TGTGCCAGCAGCTTCAGACGGACGGACCTAGCTAACTATGGCTACACCTTC. This codes for CASSFRRTDLANYGYTF.

The chain carries TRBV28 and TRBJ2-3; 8 bases align to TRBD2. The CDR3 length is 14 residues. Germline CDR1 reads MDHEN; CDR2 reads SYDVKM. The trim removed 4 bases at V and 6 bases at J, leaving 6 bases unmatched. DNA for the CDR3: TGTGCCAGCAGTTCGACTAGCGTGACGGATACGCAGTATTTT. It codes for CASSSTSVTDTQYF.

This clone occurred once. V is TRBV7-2 and J is TRBJ2-2, with a weak D call TRBD1 (6 bases). This CDR3 region has 14 residues. The V and J ends lost 1 base and 9 bases respectively, with 12 bases between them. CDR1 and CDR2 from the germline V gene are SGHTA and FQGNSA. CDR3 sequence reads: CASSLVQGPRELFF. For the CDR3, the DNA is TGTGCCAGCAGCTTAGTACAGGGCCCCCGGGAGCTGTTTTTT.

The V and J genes are TRBV7-9 and TRBJ2-5, with TRBD1 matching 7 bases. V lost 6 bases to trimming and J lost 5 bases; unmatched junction nucleotides: 9. Germline CDR1 reads SEHNR; CDR2 reads FQNEAQ (reference sequence). The CDR3 contains 14 residues. The CDR3 region has the DNA TGTGCCAGCAGTTCCCAGACAGGGTGGGAGACCCAGTACTTC. This encodes CASSSQTGWETQYF.

The chain links TRBV7-3 to TRBJ2-3; no firm D call. V was trimmed by 4 bases and J by 3 bases, leaving 11 bases between them. Germline V gene data show CDR1 as SGHTA and CDR2 as FQGTGA. This CDR3 is built from 14 residues. CDR3 in amino acids: CASSSWVWTDTQYF. In DNA form, the CDR3 reads TGTGCCAGCAGCTCATGGGTCTGGACAGATACGCAGTATTTT.

The J gene is TRBJ2-5, the V gene TRBV7-2, with 14 bases fitting TRBD2. CDR1 SGHTA and CDR2 FQGNSA come from the germline V gene. Trimming removed 2 bases from V and 5 bases from J; junction bases left unmatched: 1. The CDR3 has 15 amino acids. The CDR3 sequence is CASSLRLAGGETQYF. CDR3 coding DNA: TGTGCCAGCAGCTTACGACTAGCGGGAGGGGAGACCCAGTACTTC.

The chain couples TRBV19 to TRBJ2-3; D not resolved. With 0 bases removed from V and 1 base from J, the gap between germline ends came to 2 bases. Germline CDR1 reads LNHDA; CDR2 reads SQIVND (reference sequence). The CDR3 loop spans 13 amino acids. CDR3 bases: TGTGCCAGTAGTATAGAGGGCACAGATACGCAGTATTTT. Translating gives CASSIEGTDTQYF.

The rearrangement joins TRBV4-3 to TRBJ1-2, with unresolved D. Germline assignment: CDR1 LGHNA and CDR2 YSLEER. Trimming shortened V by 0 bases and J by 8 bases, and 22 bases separated the two germline ends. There are 17 residues in the CDR3. CDR3 nucleotide sequence: TGCGCCAGCAGCCAAGATTGGGCCTCTGGACCTACTATGGGCTACACCTTC. Amino acids: CASSQDWASGPTMGYTF.

V usage is TRBV20-1 and J usage is TRBJ2-7, with 12 nucleotides matching TRBD1. The CDR3 loop spans 15 amino acids. Germline trimming cut 3 bases from V and 6 bases from J; bases unmatched to any gene: 9. Germline V CDR1 and CDR2: DFQATT, SNEGSKA (reference sequence). Written as DNA, the CDR3 is TGCAGTGCTAGTGCCGTAGGGACAGGGGGCGCCGAGCAGTACTTC. Translation gives CSASAVGTGGAEQYF.

The chain is built from TRBV6-2 or TRBV6-3 and TRBJ1-2, with D maybe TRBD1 (6 bases). There are 13 residues in the CDR3. Germline V CDR1 and CDR2: MNHEY, SVGEGT. V was shortened by 6 bases and J by 8 bases, with 16 bases between the two germline ends. The chain's CDR3 is CASSFRDKWGYTF. CDR3 in DNA: TGTGCCAGCAGCTTTCGGGACAAGTGGGGCTACACCTTC.

J is TRBJ1-4 and V is TRBV18, with D perhaps TRBD1 (6 bases). The length of the CDR3 is 16 residues. From germline, CDR1 is KGHSH and CDR2 LQKENI. V was cut by 6 bases and J by 4 bases, with 18 bases left in between. CDR3: CASSPFTGAGNEKLFF. The CDR3 region has the DNA TGTGCCAGCTCGCCGTTTACGGGGGCGGGTAATGAAAAACTGTTTTTT.

This chain uses TRBV24-1 with TRBJ2-1; 11 positions match TRBD1. Germline V gene lookup returns CDR1 KGHDR and CDR2 SFDVKD. The CDR3 totals 16 residues. V lost 4 bases to trimming and J lost 4 bases; unmatched junction nucleotides: 5. CDR3 protein: CATSDPGTGGYNEQFF. The CDR3 region has the DNA TGTGCCACCAGTGACCCCGGGACAGGGGGTTACAATGAGCAGTTCTTC.